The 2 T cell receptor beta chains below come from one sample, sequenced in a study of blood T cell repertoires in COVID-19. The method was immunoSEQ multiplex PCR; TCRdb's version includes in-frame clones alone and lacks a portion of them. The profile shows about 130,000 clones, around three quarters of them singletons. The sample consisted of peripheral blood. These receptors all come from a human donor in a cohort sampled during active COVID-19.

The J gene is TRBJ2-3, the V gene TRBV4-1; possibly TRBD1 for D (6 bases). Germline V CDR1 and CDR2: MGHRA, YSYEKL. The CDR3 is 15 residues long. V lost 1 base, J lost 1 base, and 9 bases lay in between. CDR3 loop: CASSQGQVGTDTQYF. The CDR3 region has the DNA TGCGCCAGCAGCCAAGGACAGGTCGGCACAGATACGCAGTATTTT.

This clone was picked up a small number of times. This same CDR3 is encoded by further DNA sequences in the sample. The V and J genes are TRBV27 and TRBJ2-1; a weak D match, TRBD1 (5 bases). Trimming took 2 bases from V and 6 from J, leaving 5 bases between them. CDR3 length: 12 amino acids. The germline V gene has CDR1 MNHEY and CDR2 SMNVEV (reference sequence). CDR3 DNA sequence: TGTGCCAGCAGTTTAAGGGGCAATGAGCAGTTCTTC. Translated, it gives CASSLRGNEQFF.